This T cell receptor beta chain was captured in a study of cytomegalovirus exposure and HLA in healthy donors. Overall study context: Among 150 million to 200 million T cells, an earlier analysis found around 100 million unique TCR beta sequences.

The sample holds one count of this clone. Its antigen remains unknown. The V end lost 6 bases, the J end lost 5 bases, and 10 bases lay between the germline ends. This CDR3 region has 11 residues. Germline V gives CDR1 DFQATT, CDR2 SNEGSKA (reference sequence). Vbeta (60) and Jbeta (13) primers were used in the PCR. Method: immunoSEQ multiplex PCR; TCRdb's copy keeps in-frame clones and lacks some. This table holds roughly 180,000 clones, around 78% found once. Study outcomes and limitations: As a later analysis showed, a missense DCLRE1C variant was linked to trimming of TCR beta V- and J-genes. An analysis that was carried out later associated 16,000 or so TCR beta sequences with HLA alleles at 0.05 false discovery rate.

Sequencing was performed on PBMCs. The J gene is TRBJ2-5, the V gene TRBV20-1, with D perhaps matching TRBD2 (5 bases). The source is a man between 18 and 35 years old in good health and CMV-seronegative. CDR3 DNA: TGCAGTGCCGGGATTCCGGAGACCCAGTACTTC. Its protein is CSAGIPETQYF.